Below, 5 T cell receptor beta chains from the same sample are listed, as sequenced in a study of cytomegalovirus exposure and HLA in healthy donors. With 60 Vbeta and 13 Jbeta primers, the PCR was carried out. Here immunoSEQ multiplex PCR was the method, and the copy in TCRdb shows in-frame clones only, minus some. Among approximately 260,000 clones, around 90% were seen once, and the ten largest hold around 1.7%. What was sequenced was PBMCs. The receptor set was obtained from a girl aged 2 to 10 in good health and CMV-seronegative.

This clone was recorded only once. CDR3 protein: CASSADWEQYF. CDR3 in DNA: TGTGCCAGCAGTGCGGACTGGGAGCAGTACTTC. The genes are TRBV28 and TRBJ2-7, with D possibly being TRBD2 (5 bases). The CDR3 runs 11 residues. Trimming removed 5 bases from V and 7 bases from J, with 9 bases in between. Germline CDR1 MDHEN, CDR2 SYDVKM.

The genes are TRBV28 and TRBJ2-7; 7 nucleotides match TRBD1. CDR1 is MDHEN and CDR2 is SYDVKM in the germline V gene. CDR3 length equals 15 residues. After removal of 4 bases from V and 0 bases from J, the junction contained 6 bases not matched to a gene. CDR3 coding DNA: TGTGCCAGCAGTTCAATGGGACAGTCCTCCTACGAGCAGTACTTC. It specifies CASSSMGQSSYEQYF.

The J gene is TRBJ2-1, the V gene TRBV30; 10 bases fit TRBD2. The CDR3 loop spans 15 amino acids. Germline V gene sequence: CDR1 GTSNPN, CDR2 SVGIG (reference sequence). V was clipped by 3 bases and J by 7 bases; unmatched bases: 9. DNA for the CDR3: TGTGCCTGGAGCCGGGGGGCTAGCGGGGGTAATGAGCAGTTCTTC. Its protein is CAWSRGASGGNEQFF.

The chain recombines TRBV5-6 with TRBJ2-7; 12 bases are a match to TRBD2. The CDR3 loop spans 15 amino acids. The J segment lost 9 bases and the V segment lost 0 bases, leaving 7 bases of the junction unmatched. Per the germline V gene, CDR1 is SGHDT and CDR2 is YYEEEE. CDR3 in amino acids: CASSLATSGRSGQYF. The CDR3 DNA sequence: TGTGCCAGCAGCTTGGCTACTAGCGGGAGGTCCGGGCAGTACTTC.

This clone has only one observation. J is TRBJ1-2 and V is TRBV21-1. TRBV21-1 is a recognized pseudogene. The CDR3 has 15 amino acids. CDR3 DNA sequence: TGTGCCAGCAGCAAAGGAGAGAAGCCCCCCTATGGCTACACCTTC. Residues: CASSKGEKPPYGYTF.